The subject of this entry is one T cell receptor (beta chain). These data come from a study of blood T cell repertoires in COVID-19. The CDR3 loop spans 15 amino acids. Germline loops: CDR1 MNHNY, CDR2 SVGAGI (reference sequence). Losses at the gene ends were 4 bases for V and 2 bases for J; bases not matched to a gene: 5. Original methodology: Quantification of nucleated cells was approximated via reference gene primer amplification. Libraries were prepared by immunoSEQ multiplex PCR; TCRdb keeps only in-frame clonotypes and omits some of them. That table furnishes V, J and clone size, whereas the DNA furnished D and trimming. The sample includes 250,000 to 350,000 clones, around 91% of them seen just once.

Sequenced material: PBMCs or T cells enriched from blood (not recorded which). The clonotype was recovered from a woman aged 18-30 years with acute COVID-19. The V gene is TRBV6-6, the J gene TRBJ2-3, with TRBD1 matching 8 bases. CDR3 DNA sequence: TGTGCCAGCAGTTCCGGGACAGGACCCACAGATACGCAGTATTTT. Amino acids: CASSSGTGPTDTQYF.